The TCR beta chain described here comes from a study of blood T cell repertoires in COVID-19. The CDR3 spans 16 residues. Germline lookup yields CDR1 MNHNY and CDR2 SVGAGI (reference sequence). Trimming shortened V by 5 bases and J by 3 bases, and 16 bases separated the two germline ends. Per the original methods: Amplification from reference gene primers served as the basis for estimated nucleated cell counts. The method was immunoSEQ multiplex PCR; TCRdb's version includes in-frame clones alone and lacks a portion of them. V and J calls and clone size come straight from that table; D and trimming were deduced from the DNA. The data contain tens of thousands of clones, 84% of them seen just once; the ten biggest clones take up 12%.

The chain uses TRBV6-6 and TRBJ2-2, with D perhaps TRBD1 (8 bases). The sequencing sample was made of peripheral blood. This sequence originates from a human donor in a cohort sampled during active COVID-19. The CDR3 reads CASSKQGGLDTGELFF. CDR3 DNA sequence: TGTGCCAGCAGTAAACAGGGGGGGTTGGACACCGGGGAGCTGTTTTTT.